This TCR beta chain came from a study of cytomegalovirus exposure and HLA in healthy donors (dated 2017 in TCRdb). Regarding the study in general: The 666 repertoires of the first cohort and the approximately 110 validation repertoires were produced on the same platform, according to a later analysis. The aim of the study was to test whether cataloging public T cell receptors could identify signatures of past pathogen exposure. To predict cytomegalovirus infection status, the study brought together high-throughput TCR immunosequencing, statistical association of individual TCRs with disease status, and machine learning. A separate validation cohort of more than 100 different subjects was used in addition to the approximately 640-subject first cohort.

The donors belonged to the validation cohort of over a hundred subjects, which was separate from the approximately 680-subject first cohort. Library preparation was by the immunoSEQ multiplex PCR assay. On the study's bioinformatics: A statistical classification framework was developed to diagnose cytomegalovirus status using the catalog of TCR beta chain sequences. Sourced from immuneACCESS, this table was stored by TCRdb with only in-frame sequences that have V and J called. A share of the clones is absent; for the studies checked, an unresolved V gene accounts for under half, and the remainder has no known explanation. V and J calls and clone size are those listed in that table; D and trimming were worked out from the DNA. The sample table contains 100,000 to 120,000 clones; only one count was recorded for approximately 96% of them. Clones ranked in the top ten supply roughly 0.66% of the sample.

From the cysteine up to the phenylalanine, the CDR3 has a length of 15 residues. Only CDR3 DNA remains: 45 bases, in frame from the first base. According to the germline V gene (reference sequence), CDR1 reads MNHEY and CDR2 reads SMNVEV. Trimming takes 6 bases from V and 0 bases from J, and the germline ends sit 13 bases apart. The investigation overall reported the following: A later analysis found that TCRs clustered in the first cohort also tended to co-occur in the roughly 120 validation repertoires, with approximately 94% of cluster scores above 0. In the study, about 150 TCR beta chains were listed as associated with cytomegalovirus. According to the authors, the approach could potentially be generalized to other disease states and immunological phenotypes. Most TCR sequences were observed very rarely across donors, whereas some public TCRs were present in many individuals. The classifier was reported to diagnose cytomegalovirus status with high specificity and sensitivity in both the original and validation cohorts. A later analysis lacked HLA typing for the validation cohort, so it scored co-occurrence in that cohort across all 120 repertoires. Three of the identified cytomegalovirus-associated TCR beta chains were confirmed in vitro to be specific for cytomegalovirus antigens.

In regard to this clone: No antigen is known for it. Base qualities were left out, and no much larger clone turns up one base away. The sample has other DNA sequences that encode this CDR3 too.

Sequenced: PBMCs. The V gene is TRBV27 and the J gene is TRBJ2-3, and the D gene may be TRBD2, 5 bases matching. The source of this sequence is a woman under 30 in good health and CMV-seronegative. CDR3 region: CASSGGPSSTDTQYF. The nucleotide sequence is TGTGCCAGCAGCGGAGGCCCCTCAAGCACAGATACGCAGTATTTT.